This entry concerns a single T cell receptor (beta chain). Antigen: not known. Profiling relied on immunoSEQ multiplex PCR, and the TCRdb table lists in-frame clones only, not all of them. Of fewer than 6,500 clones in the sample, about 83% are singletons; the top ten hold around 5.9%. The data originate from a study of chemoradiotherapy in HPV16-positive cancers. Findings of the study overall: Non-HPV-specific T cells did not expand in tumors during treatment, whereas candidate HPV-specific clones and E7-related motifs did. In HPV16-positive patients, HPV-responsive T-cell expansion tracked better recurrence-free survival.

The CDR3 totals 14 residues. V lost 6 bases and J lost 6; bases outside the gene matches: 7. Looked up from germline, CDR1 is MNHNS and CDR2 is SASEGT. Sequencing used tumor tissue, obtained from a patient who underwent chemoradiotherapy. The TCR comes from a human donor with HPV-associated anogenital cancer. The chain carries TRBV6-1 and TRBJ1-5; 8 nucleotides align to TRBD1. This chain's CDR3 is CASRAGGAGQPQHF. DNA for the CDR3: TGTGCCAGCAGAGCAGGGGGCGCGGGTCAGCCCCAGCATTTT.